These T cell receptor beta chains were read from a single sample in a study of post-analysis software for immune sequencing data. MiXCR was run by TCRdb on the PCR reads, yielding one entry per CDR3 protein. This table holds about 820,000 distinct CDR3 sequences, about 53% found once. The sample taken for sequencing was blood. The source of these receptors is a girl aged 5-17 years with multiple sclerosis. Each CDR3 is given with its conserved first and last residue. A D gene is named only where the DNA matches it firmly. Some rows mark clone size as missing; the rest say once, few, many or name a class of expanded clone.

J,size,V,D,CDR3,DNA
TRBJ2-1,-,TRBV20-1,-,CSASGQAGPTYNEQFF,TGCAGTGCTTCGGGGCAGGCGGGACCCACCTACAATGAGCAGTTCTTC
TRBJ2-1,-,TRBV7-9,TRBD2,CASGRSGRTLEQFF,TGTGCCAGCGGAAGAAGCGGGAGGACGTTGGAGCAGTTCTTC
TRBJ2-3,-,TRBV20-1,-,CSAWHPTDTQYF,TGCAGTGCCTGGCACCCCACAGATACGCAGTATTTT
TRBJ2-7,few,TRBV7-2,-,CASSLPPLYEQYF,TGTGCCAGCAGCCTTCCCCCCCTTTACGAGCAGTACTTC
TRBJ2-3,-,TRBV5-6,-,CASSQRVGRTDTQYF,TGTGCCAGCAGCCAACGGGTGGGCCGAACAGATACGCAGTATTTT
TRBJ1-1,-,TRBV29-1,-,CSGWDGLSFPAFF,TGCAGCGGATGGGACGGTCTGTCCTTCCCTGCTTTCTTT
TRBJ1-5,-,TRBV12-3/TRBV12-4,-,CASSKSGLEGKPQHF,TGTGCCAGCAGCAAATCAGGGTTAGAGGGTAAGCCCCAGCATTTT
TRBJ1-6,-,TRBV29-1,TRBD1,CSVKLTGDNSPLHF,TGCAGCGTCAAGTTGACAGGGGATAATTCACCCCTCCACTTT
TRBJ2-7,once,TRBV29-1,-,CSVEDTTGFSYEQYF,TGCAGCGTTGAAGACACAACCGGATTCTCCTACGAGCAGTACTTC
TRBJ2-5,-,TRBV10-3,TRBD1,CAISGGQDRGVDETQYF,TGTGCCATCAGTGGGGGACAGGACAGGGGAGTAGATGAGACCCAGTACTTC
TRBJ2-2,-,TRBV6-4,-,CASSLESNTGELFF,TGTGCCAGCAGTCTAGAATCGAACACCGGGGAGCTGTTTTTT
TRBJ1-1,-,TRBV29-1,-,CSVGPLPRTDRYTEAFF,TGCAGCGTTGGCCCCCTCCCCCGGACAGACCGTTACACTGAAGCTTTCTTT
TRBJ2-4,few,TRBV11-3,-,CASSLGDTKNIQYF,TGTGCCAGCAGCTTAGGAGATACCAAAAACATTCAGTACTTC
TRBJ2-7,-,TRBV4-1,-,CASSQVREYEQYF,TGCGCCAGCAGCCAAGTCAGGGAGTACGAGCAGTACTTC
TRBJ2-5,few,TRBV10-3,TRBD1,CAIAMGRGQETQYF,TGTGCCATCGCCATGGGCAGGGGGCAAGAGACCCAGTACTTC
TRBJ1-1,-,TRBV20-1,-,CSARPPGNTEAFF,TGCAGTGCTAGGCCCCCAGGGAACACTGAAGCTTTCTTT
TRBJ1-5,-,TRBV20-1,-,CSARNGGRGNQPQHF,TGCAGTGCTAGAAACGGGGGGCGCGGCAATCAGCCCCAGCATTTT
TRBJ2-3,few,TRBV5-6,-,CASSLTSGDTQYF,TGTGCCAGCAGCTTGACGAGCGGGGATACGCAGTATTTT
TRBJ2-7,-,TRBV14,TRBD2,CASSQVVIAGVYEQYF,TGTGCCAGCAGCCAAGTGGTAATAGCGGGTGTCTACGAGCAGTACTTC
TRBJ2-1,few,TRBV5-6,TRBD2,CASSLVSSGRSYNEQFF,TGTGCCAGCAGCTTGGTTTCTAGCGGGAGAAGTTACAATGAGCAGTTCTTC
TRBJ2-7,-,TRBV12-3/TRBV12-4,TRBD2,CASSQTAGGSSYEQYF,TGTGCCAGCAGCCAGACAGCGGGAGGTTCCTCCTACGAGCAGTACTTC
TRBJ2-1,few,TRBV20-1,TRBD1,CSPGTEYNEQFF,TGCAGCCCCGGGACAGAGTATAATGAGCAGTTCTTC
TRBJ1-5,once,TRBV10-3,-,CAIMPGINQPQHF,TGTGCCATCATGCCCGGGATCAATCAGCCCCAGCATTTT
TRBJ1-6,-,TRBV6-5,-,CASSYLAGKANSPLHF,TGTGCCAGCAGTTACTTAGCAGGGAAAGCAAATTCACCCCTCCACTTT
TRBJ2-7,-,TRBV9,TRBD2,CASSTRGRTSGSSYEQYF,TGTGCCAGCAGCACTAGAGGTCGGACTAGCGGGAGTTCCTACGAGCAGTACTTC
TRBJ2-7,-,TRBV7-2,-,CASSAGTLSSYEQYF,TGTGCCAGCAGCGCTGGGACACTGAGCTCCTACGAGCAGTACTTC
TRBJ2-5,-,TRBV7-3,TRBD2,CASSPGTSGLQETQYF,TGTGCCAGCAGCCCGGGGACTAGCGGGCTTCAAGAGACCCAGTACTTC
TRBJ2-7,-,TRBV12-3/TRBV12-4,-,CASIAPFPGSEQYF,TGTGCCAGCATAGCTCCTTTCCCCGGGAGCGAGCAGTACTTC
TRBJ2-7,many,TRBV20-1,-,CSARGGSGDEQYF,TGCAGTGCTAGAGGCGGGTCGGGGGACGAGCAGTACTTC
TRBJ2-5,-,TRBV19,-,CATSGRRGETQYF,TGTGCCACTTCGGGGAGGAGGGGCGAGACCCAGTACTTC
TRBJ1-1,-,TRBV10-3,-,CATQGHGNTEAFF,TGTGCCACCCAAGGACACGGGAACACTGAAGCTTTCTTT
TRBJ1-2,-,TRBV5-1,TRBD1,CASSYTGADYGYTF,TGCGCCAGCAGCTATACAGGGGCGGACTATGGCTACACCTTC
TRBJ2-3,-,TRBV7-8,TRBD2,CASSPPAGGPPSTDTQYF,TGTGCCAGCAGCCCCCCAGCGGGGGGTCCCCCTAGCACAGATACGCAGTATTTT
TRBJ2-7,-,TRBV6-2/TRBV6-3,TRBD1,CATTLMDRDYEQYF,TGTGCCACCACCCTGATGGACAGGGACTACGAGCAGTACTTC
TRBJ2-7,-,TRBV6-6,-,CASSRKNEQYF,TGTGCCAGCAGTCGAAAGAACGAGCAGTACTTC
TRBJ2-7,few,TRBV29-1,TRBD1,CSVGARQGLAGEQYF,TGCAGCGTTGGGGCCAGACAGGGTCTCGCTGGGGAGCAGTACTTC
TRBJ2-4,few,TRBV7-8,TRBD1,CASSPRDRTPITKNIQYF,TGTGCCAGCAGCCCCCGGGACAGGACACCTATAACCAAAAACATTCAGTACTTC
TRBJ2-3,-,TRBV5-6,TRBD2,CASSGTSVKADTQYF,TGTGCCAGCAGTGGGACTAGCGTTAAGGCAGATACGCAGTATTTT
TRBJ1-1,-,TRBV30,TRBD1,CAGMRDRPSTEAFF,TGTGCGGGGATGAGGGACAGACCGTCCACTGAAGCTTTCTTT
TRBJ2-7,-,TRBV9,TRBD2,CASSVGRPPYEQYF,TGTGCCAGCAGCGTCGGGAGGCCCCCCTACGAGCAGTACTTC
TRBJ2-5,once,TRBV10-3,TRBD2,CAITPGGGQETQYF,TGTGCCATCACCCCTGGGGGGGGGCAAGAGACCCAGTACTTC
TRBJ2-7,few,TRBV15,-,CTTSRGSYEQYF,TGTACCACCAGCAGAGGGTCTTACGAGCAGTACTTC
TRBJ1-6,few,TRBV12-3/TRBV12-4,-,CASSPQEPNSPLHF,TGTGCCAGCAGCCCTCAGGAGCCTAATTCACCCCTCCACTTT
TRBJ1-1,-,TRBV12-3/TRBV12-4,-,CASTQRRGVSLGEAFF,TGTGCCAGCACCCAAAGGAGAGGGGTCAGCTTGGGAGAGGCTTTCTTT
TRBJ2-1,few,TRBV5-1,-,CASSLAGSGNEQFF,TGCGCCAGCAGCTTGGCCGGGAGTGGCAATGAGCAGTTCTTC
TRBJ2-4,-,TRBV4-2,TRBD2,CAGSQEAGGREQYF,TGTGCCGGCAGCCAAGAAGCGGGGGGGCGAGAGCAGTACTTC
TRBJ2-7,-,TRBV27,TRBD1,CASSLWAGGAYSEQYF,TGTGCCAGCAGTTTATGGGCAGGGGGCGCGTATAGCGAGCAGTACTTC
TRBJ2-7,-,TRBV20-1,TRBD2,CSALGAGGSSYEQYF,TGCAGTGCTCTTGGGGCGGGAGGAAGCTCCTACGAGCAGTACTTC
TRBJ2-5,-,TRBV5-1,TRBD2,CASSFQGLADLQETQYF,TGCGCCAGCAGCTTCCAGGGACTAGCGGACCTCCAAGAGACCCAGTACTTC
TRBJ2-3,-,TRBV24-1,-,CATSDSLTSSDTQYF,TGTGCCACCAGTGATTCCCTGACTAGTTCAGATACGCAGTATTTT
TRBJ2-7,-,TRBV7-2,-,CASSLSGSGGPYEQYF,TGTGCCAGCAGCTTATCAGGTAGTGGGGGACCCTACGAGCAGTACTTC
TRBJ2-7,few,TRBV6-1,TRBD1,CASKKTGEWNEQYF,TGTGCCAGCAAAAAAACAGGGGAGTGGAACGAGCAGTACTTC
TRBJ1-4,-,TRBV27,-,CASRKMTNEKLFF,TGTGCCAGCAGGAAAATGACTAATGAAAAACTGTTTTTT
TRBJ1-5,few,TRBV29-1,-,CSVVQVSNQPQHF,TGCAGCGTTGTTCAAGTTAGCAATCAGCCCCAGCATTTT
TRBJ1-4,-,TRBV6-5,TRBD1,CAGSRARQGNEKLFF,TGTGCCGGCAGTCGAGCCCGACAGGGTAATGAAAAACTGTTTTTT
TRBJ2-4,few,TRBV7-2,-,CASSKPQGRLAKNIQYF,TGTGCCAGCAGTAAACCCCAGGGGCGACTAGCCAAAAACATTCAGTACTTC
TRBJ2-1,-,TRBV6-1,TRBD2,CASSDQTSGGSYNEQFF,TGTGCCAGCAGTGACCAAACTAGCGGGGGCTCCTACAATGAGCAGTTCTTC
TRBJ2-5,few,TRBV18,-,CASSPVPQETQYF,TGTGCCAGCTCACCAGTCCCCCAAGAGACCCAGTACTTC
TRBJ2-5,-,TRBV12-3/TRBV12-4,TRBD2,CASISLGLVGGGKTQYF,TGTGCCAGCATCTCCCTGGGACTAGTGGGAGGCGGAAAGACCCAGTACTTC